One and the same sample provided the 8 T cell receptor beta chains below, sequenced in a study of response to subunit inactivated influenza vaccine. Via MiXCR, TCRdb re-called the RT-PCR reads, giving one row per CDR3 protein. Altogether 540,000 or so distinct CDR3 sequences are present, 10% to 15% being singletons, with the ten largest covering 13%. The starting material was PBMCs from blood, obtained more than 35 days after vaccination. All receptors derive from a man over 45 who received an inactivated influenza vaccine.

This clonotype was counted only a few times. Because the CDR3's place on the DNA is in doubt, the DNA is left out and the CDR3 is given as listed by TCRdb. The CDR3 is CASSFGAGRADTQYF. The V gene is TRBV28, the J gene TRBJ2-3; the table's D call, TRBD1, was not checked against the DNA. Inclusive of both ends, the CDR3 amounts to 15 amino acids. Per the germline V gene, CDR1 is MDHEN and CDR2 is SYDVKM.

This clonotype occurred a few times. The V call is TRBV6-2 or TRBV6-3, the J call TRBJ2-7; TRBD1 agrees at 8 bases. CDR3 size: 14 residues. V lost 8 bases, J lost 0 bases, and 6 bases stayed unmatched. Germline lookup yields CDR1 MNHEY and CDR2 SVGEGT. The CDR3 here is CASALDRDSYEQYF. CDR3 coding DNA: TGTGCCAGCGCTTTGGACAGGGACTCCTACGAGCAGTACTTC.

This clonotype has a handful of counts. The chain's CDR3 is CASSSPSGSVGGELFF. In nucleotides, the CDR3 is TGTGCCAGCAGCTCACCAAGCGGGAGTGTGGGCGGGGAGCTGTTTTTT. The rearrangement uses TRBV7-3 and TRBJ2-2; 8 bases line up with TRBD2. The V gene end was trimmed by 4 bases and the J gene end by 7 bases; junction bases not matched to a gene: 11. Germline CDR1 is SGHTA and CDR2 is FQGTGA. CDR3 length: 16 residues.

This clonotype was recorded a few times. The chain uses TRBV29-1 and TRBJ2-5, with D possibly matching TRBD2 (5 bases). Between the trimmed V and J ends, which lost 5 bases and 0 bases, there was a span of 13 bases. The CDR3 length is 14 residues. Germline V lookup: CDR1 SQVTM, CDR2 ANQGSEA. CDR3 sequence reads: CSVSAGTYQETQYF. CDR3 coding DNA: TGCAGCGTTTCCGCGGGCACGTACCAAGAGACCCAGTACTTC.

This clonotype came up many times. This chain connects TRBV20-1 to TRBJ1-1, with a weak D call TRBD1 (5 bases). This CDR3 is 11 amino acids long. V was pared by 6 bases and J by 9 bases, with 14 bases between. CDR1 and CDR2 (germline): DFQATT, SNEGSKA (reference sequence). CDR3 region: CSADNSAKAFF. CDR3 in DNA: TGCAGTGCGGACAATTCGGCTAAAGCTTTCTTT.

This rearrangement joins TRBV28 to TRBJ2-3; no clear D gene. CDR3 length: 13 residues. The germline V gene has CDR1 MDHEN and CDR2 SYDVKM. V was cut by 4 bases and J by 2 bases, with 7 bases left in between. DNA for the CDR3: TGTGCCAGCAGTTCGACCCTCACAGATACGCAGTATTTT. This translates into CASSSTLTDTQYF.

On this clonotype: The conserved closing phenylalanine or tryptophan is absent in this CDR3, likely reflecting a read error. V and J are TRBV29-1 and TRBJ2-1; the match to TRBD2 covers 10 bases. This CDR3 contains 16 residues. The J segment lost 5 bases and the V segment lost 4 bases, leaving 11 bases of the junction unmatched. Looked up from germline, CDR1 is SQVTM and CDR2 is ANQGSEA. The CDR3 loop is CSVVDSGSGRDNEQFL. The DNA of the CDR3 is TGCAGCGTTGTGGATTCGGGAAGCGGGAGGGACAATGAGCAGTTCCTC.

This clonotype was detected a few times. The chain has TRBV6-2 or TRBV6-3 and TRBJ1-1; D unresolved. The V gene's germline CDR1 is MNHEY and CDR2 SVGEGT. The ends were cut back, 6 bases at V and 6 bases at J, with 14 bases in the middle. This CDR3 region has 13 residues. The CDR3 nucleotides read TGTGCCAGCAGCTGGGTCCCTGGTGCTGAAGCTTTCTTT. Residues: CASSWVPGAEAFF.